This TCR beta chain was captured by sequencing in a study of blood T cells in healthy people across ages. Overall study findings and caveats: Naive T cell percentage by flow cytometry tracked strongly with beta diversity. In long-lived donors, naive CD4+ cell counts and diversity exceeded those of aged donors.

With a J-beta primer mix and a sample-barcoded 5' primer, a second PCR ran roughly 6 to 11 cycles. Each CDR3 protein is one row after TCRdb ran MiXCR on the 5' RACE reads. This sample has about 1.8 million distinct CDR3 sequences; around 48% occur once, and the top ten carry approximately 2.1%. Germline V gene data show CDR1 as DFQATT and CDR2 as SNEGSKA (reference sequence). The CDR3 totals 12 residues. V was pared by 3 bases and J by 3 bases, with 9 bases between. The sample providers were healthy Caucasian people from Russia, aged roughly 6 to 95. Isolated per sample were at least 7 million PBMCs. Note on this clonotype: Its antigen remains unidentified.

This receptor was obtained from a middle-aged woman in good health. Material: blood. The chain has TRBV20-1 and TRBJ2-7; D not certain. The CDR3 nucleotides are TGCAGTGCTAGTAAAGGAGACTACGAGCAGTACTTC. This sequence encodes CSASKGDYEQYF.